This TCR beta chain was obtained from a study of cytomegalovirus exposure and HLA in healthy donors. The J segment lost 4 bases and the V segment lost 1 base, leaving 7 bases of the junction unmatched. This CDR3 spans 15 amino acids. In germline, CDR1 is MGHRA, CDR2 YSYEKL. Study-wide results and limits: Presence/absence analysis assumed near-uniform sequencing depth across donors. Some public TCRs appeared in many individuals, while most sequences were rare. A later analysis found TCR association rates differed by HLA locus, highest for DRB1 and lowest for HLA-C.

This clone was counted a few times. Its antigen is not identified. 60 Vbeta and 13 Jbeta primers were used in PCR. Data came from immunoSEQ multiplex PCR; TCRdb stores just in-frame clones and leaves some out. The table shows some 140,000 clones, with about three quarters occurring only once. At the time of sampling, donors were nominally healthy, though unrecorded immune exposures were likely. The rearrangement links TRBV4-1 to TRBJ2-7; 7 nucleotides line up with TRBD2. The origin of this receptor is a female donor in good health and CMV-seropositive. The sequencing input was PBMCs. The CDR3 sequence: CASSQVPSGSYEQYF. CDR3 coding DNA: TGCGCCAGCAGCCAAGTCCCTAGCGGTTCTTACGAGCAGTACTTC.